These T cell receptor beta chains were read from a single sample in a study of cytomegalovirus exposure and HLA in healthy donors. TCRdb's copy holds only in-frame clones and misses some; the assay was immunoSEQ multiplex PCR. In the table there are around 50,000 clones, roughly 72% of which are singletons. The sequenced sample consisted of PBMCs. The receptors originated from a woman in her 50s in good health and CMV-seropositive. The CDR3 runs from the conserved cysteine through the conserved F or W. A D gene is named only where the DNA matches it firmly. Expanded clones are given a class, and other clones once, few, many or no size at all.

v_gene,j_gene,d_gene,abundance,CDR3aa,CDR3nt
TRBV27,TRBJ1-5,.,.,CASSLQGGQPQHF,TGTGCCAGCAGTTTACAGGGAGGGCAGCCCCAGCATTTT
TRBV6-1,TRBJ2-1,TRBD2,.,CASRLAGAYEQFF,TGTGCCAGCCGCCTAGCGGGAGCTTATGAGCAGTTCTTC
TRBV10-1,TRBJ2-3,TRBD2,.,CAPGDGTSRTDTQYF,TGCGCCCCCGGGGACGGGACTAGCAGAACAGATACGCAGTATTTT
TRBV6-6,TRBJ1-1,.,.,CASSYSVIEGVTEAFF,TGTGCCAGCAGTTACTCGGTGATTGAGGGGGTGACTGAAGCTTTCTTT
TRBV6-5,TRBJ1-3,.,few,CASSPEGNTIYF,TGTGCCAGCAGCCCCGAGGGAAACACCATATATTTT
TRBV5-5,TRBJ2-7,.,.,CASSLTGTAYEQYF,TGTGCCAGCAGCTTGACCGGGACTGCCTACGAGCAGTACTTC
TRBV18,TRBJ2-1,TRBD1,.,CASSPGTGWNEQFF,TGTGCCAGCTCACCGGGGACAGGGTGGAATGAGCAGTTCTTC
TRBV21-1,TRBJ2-1,.,.,CASSNFYADRGIVNEQFF,TGTGCCAGCAGCAACTTCTACGCAGACAGGGGGATAGTGAATGAGCAGTTCTTC
TRBV7-2,TRBJ2-4,.,.,CASSLVGGPENIQYF,TGTGCCAGCAGCTTGGTGGGGGGGCCGGAAAACATTCAGTACTTC
TRBV15,TRBJ2-2,TRBD1,.,CATSNPRTGGPGELFF,TGTGCCACCAGCAACCCTCGGACAGGGGGTCCCGGGGAGCTGTTTTTT
TRBV27,TRBJ2-7,.,.,CASSNGYEQYF,TGTGCCAGCAGCAACGGCTACGAGCAGTACTTC
TRBV7-9,TRBJ2-7,.,.,CSSSFLNYEQYF,TGTTCCAGCAGCTTCCTTAACTACGAGCAGTACTTC
TRBV30,TRBJ2-7,TRBD2,.,CAWSHGTSGARGEQYF,TGTGCCTGGAGCCATGGGACTAGCGGGGCGCGGGGCGAGCAGTACTTC
TRBV28,TRBJ2-2,.,.,CASSFIAGKLFF,TGTGCCAGCAGTTTCATAGCCGGGAAGCTGTTTTTT
TRBV5-4,TRBJ2-7,TRBD2,.,CASSLEGGRYYEQYF,TGTGCCAGCAGCTTGGAAGGCGGGAGATACTACGAGCAGTACTTC
TRBV7-2,TRBJ1-1,TRBD1,.,CASSHYRQGTNTEAFF,TGTGCCAGCAGCCACTACCGACAGGGTACGAACACTGAAGCTTTCTTT
TRBV11-2,TRBJ1-3,.,.,CASSPRQSSGNTIYF,TGTGCCAGCAGCCCCCGACAGAGCTCTGGAAACACCATATATTTT
TRBV7-3,TRBJ2-6,TRBD1,.,CASSNRDRDFGRANVLTF,TGTGCCAGCAGCAACCGGGACAGGGACTTTGGTAGGGCCAACGTCCTGACTTTC
TRBV2,TRBJ1-2,TRBD1,.,CASTKRGLFGYTF,TGTGCCAGCACCAAAAGGGGGCTTTTTGGCTACACCTTC
TRBV18,TRBJ2-1,.,.,CASSPGTYVDNEQFF,TGTGCCAGCTCACCAGGGACTTATGTCGACAATGAGCAGTTCTTC
TRBV7-9,TRBJ2-5,TRBD2,few,CASSPPLAGKETQYF,TGTGCCAGCAGCCCGCCACTAGCGGGGAAAGAGACCCAGTACTTC
TRBV7-2,TRBJ2-6,.,.,CASSLVVSGANVLTF,TGTGCCAGCAGCTTAGTCGTCTCTGGGGCCAACGTCCTGACTTTC
TRBV5-1,TRBJ1-1,TRBD1,.,CASWGTGADTEAFF,TGCGCCAGCTGGGGGACAGGGGCGGACACTGAAGCTTTCTTT
TRBV15,TRBJ2-6,.,.,CATSRFPDTRSGANVLTF,TGTGCCACCAGCAGATTTCCCGATACGCGCTCTGGGGCCAACGTCCTGACTTTC
TRBV7-8,TRBJ2-3,.,.,CASSLMGLRGTDTQYF,TGTGCCAGCAGCTTAATGGGTTTGAGGGGCACAGATACGCAGTATTTT
TRBV4-1,TRBJ1-5,.,few,CASSLLSEGSQPQHF,TGCGCCAGCAGCCTTCTCAGTGAGGGAAGCCAGCCCCAGCATTTT
TRBV28,TRBJ2-1,TRBD2,.,CASRGLAGGFYNEQFF,TGTGCCAGCAGAGGACTAGCGGGAGGATTCTACAATGAGCAGTTCTTC
TRBV10-1,TRBJ1-3,.,.,CASRTGSGNTIYF,TGCGCCAGCAGAACAGGTTCTGGAAACACCATATATTTT
TRBV6-5,TRBJ2-3,TRBD1,.,CASSRYRGGTDTQYF,TGTGCCAGCAGTAGATACAGGGGTGGCACAGATACGCAGTATTTT
TRBV4-1,TRBJ2-6,.,few,CASSQGASGANVLTF,TGCGCCAGCAGCCAGGGAGCCTCTGGGGCCAACGTCCTGACTTTC
TRBV13,TRBJ2-1,TRBD1,.,CASSFQGDEQFF,TGTGCCAGCAGCTTCCAGGGGGATGAGCAGTTCTTC
TRBV5-8,TRBJ2-5,.,.,CASSLNRVSSPYF,TGTGCCAGCAGCTTGAACAGGGTCTCCTCCCCGTACTTC
TRBV6-1,TRBJ1-1,.,.,CASTPYEGDTEAFF,TGTGCCAGCACTCCTTACGAGGGTGACACTGAAGCTTTCTTT
TRBV18,TRBJ2-7,.,.,CASSYRAGQASYEQYF,TGTGCCAGCTCCTATAGAGCGGGACAGGCCTCCTACGAGCAGTACTTC
TRBV19,TRBJ2-3,TRBD2,.,CASSKPGGRRDTQYF,TGTGCCAGTAGTAAACCCGGCGGGAGGAGAGATACGCAGTATTTT
TRBV28,TRBJ2-7,TRBD2,.,CASSFPPGLVGEQYF,TGTGCCAGCAGTTTCCCACCGGGACTAGTCGGCGAGCAGTACTTC
TRBV23-1,TRBJ2-7,TRBD1,.,CASSSGTGGRNEQYF,TGCGCCAGCAGTTCCGGGACAGGGGGCAGGAACGAGCAGTACTTC
TRBV7-2,TRBJ2-3,.,once,CASSGGLTSTDTQYF,TGTGCCAGCAGCGGGGGCCTTACTAGCACAGATACGCAGTATTTT
TRBV7-8,TRBJ2-1,.,.,CASRGSINEQFF,TGTGCCAGCAGGGGGAGTATTAATGAGCAGTTCTTC
TRBV9,TRBJ2-7,.,.,CASSVAGKSYEQYF,TGTGCCAGCAGCGTAGCAGGGAAATCCTACGAGCAGTACTTC
TRBV19,TRBJ1-1,TRBD1,few,CASCRGEMNTEAFF,TGTGCCTCTTGCAGGGGGGAAATGAACACTGAAGCTTTCTTT
TRBV4-1,TRBJ1-2,.,.,CASSQRTVGSYGYTF,TGCGCCAGCAGCCAGCGGACAGTGGGGAGCTATGGCTACACCTTC
TRBV5-1,TRBJ2-2,TRBD1,.,CASHEQQGPLNTGELFF,TGCGCCAGCCACGAACAACAGGGGCCACTGAACACCGGGGAGCTGTTTTTT
TRBV4-2,TRBJ2-3,TRBD2,.,CASSQDEGPSGGADTQYF,TGTGCCAGCAGCCAAGACGAAGGCCCTAGCGGGGGGGCAGATACGCAGTATTTT
TRBV19,TRBJ1-2,.,.,CASSIFLETDYGYTF,TGTGCCAGTAGTATTTTTCTCGAGACAGACTATGGCTACACCTTC
TRBV7-9,TRBJ1-6,.,once,CASSLGTGLSSYNSPLHF,TGTGCCAGCAGCTTAGGGACTGGCCTGAGCTCCTATAATTCACCCCTCCACTTT
TRBV10-3,TRBJ2-7,TRBD2,.,CAISEGAGGPLEQYF,TGTGCCATCAGTGAGGGAGCGGGAGGGCCCCTCGAGCAGTACTTC
TRBV28,TRBJ1-5,.,.,CASGTGTSNQPQHF,TGTGCCAGCGGCACAGGGACAAGCAATCAGCCCCAGCATTTT
TRBV6-1,TRBJ1-5,TRBD1,few,CASSEGQPNQPQHF,TGTGCCAGCAGTGAGGGACAGCCTAATCAGCCCCAGCATTTT
TRBV5-1,TRBJ2-3,TRBD1,.,CASSLTGLRTDTQYF,TGCGCCAGCAGCCTGACAGGGCTCCGCACAGATACGCAGTATTTT
TRBV5-6,TRBJ1-1,.,.,CASSYLRGLEAFF,TGTGCCAGCAGCTATCTTCGTGGCCTTGAAGCTTTCTTT
TRBV5-1,TRBJ1-2,TRBD1,.,CASSGDRGRDYGYTF,TGCGCCAGCAGCGGGGACAGGGGGCGCGACTATGGCTACACCTTC
TRBV7-8,TRBJ2-6,TRBD1,.,CASSPNRGSLSGANVLTF,TGTGCCAGCAGCCCGAACAGGGGATCTCTCTCTGGGGCCAACGTCCTGACTTTC